This T cell receptor beta chain was observed in a study of blood T cell repertoires in COVID-19. Generated by immunoSEQ multiplex PCR, the TCRdb table keeps only in-frame clones and is missing some. The sample lists around 200,000 clones, 75% to 90% occurring once. The CDR3 runs to 14 residues. Germline values: CDR1 KGHSH, CDR2 LQKENI. V shed 3 bases, J shed 5 bases, and the junction held 3 bases outside the gene matches. The chain is built from TRBV18 and TRBJ2-1; 8 bases fit TRBD1. Sample: PBMCs or T cells enriched from blood (not recorded which). This TCR was recovered from a man in his forties who had recovered from COVID-19. The CDR3 DNA follows: TGTGCCAGCTCACCGACAGGGGAAAACAATGAGCAGTTCTTC. It translates to CASSPTGENNEQFF. Looking up the rest from reference TRBV18 and TRBJ2-1 gives the full variable domain: NAGVMQNPRHLVRRRGQEARLRCSPMKGHSHVYWYRQLPEEGLKFMVYLQKENIIDESGMPKERFSAEFPKEGPSILRIQQVVRGDSAAYFCASSPTGENNEQFFGPGTRLTVL.